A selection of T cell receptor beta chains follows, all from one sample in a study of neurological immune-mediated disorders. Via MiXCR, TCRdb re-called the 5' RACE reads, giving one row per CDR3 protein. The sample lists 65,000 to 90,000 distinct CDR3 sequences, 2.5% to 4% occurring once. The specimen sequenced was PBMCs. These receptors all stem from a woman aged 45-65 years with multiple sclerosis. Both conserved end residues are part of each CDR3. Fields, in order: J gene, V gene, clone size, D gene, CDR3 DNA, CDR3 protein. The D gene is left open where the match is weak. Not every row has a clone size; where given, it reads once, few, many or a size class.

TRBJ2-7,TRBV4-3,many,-,TGCGCCAGCAGCCAAACCATTTGGGGGAACGAGCAGTACTTC,CASSQTIWGNEQYF
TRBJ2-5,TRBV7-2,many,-,TGTGCCAGCAGCTTAGAGCCGGGGCAAAAGAAGTACTTC,CASSLEPGQKKYF
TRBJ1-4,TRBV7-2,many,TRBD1,TGTGCCAGCAGCTTGTTTTCGACAGGGGATGAAAAACTGTTTTTT,CASSLFSTGDEKLFF
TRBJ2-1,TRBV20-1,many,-,TGCAGTGCTAGAACGGACGGGGGCGTGACGCAGTTCTTC,CSARTDGGVTQFF
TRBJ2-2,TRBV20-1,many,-,TGCAGTGCGACGCAATTAGCGAACACCGGGGAGCTGTTTTTT,CSATQLANTGELFF
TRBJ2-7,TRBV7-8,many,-,TGTGCCAGCAGCCTAGGGCCTCTCCTCGAGCAGTACTTC,CASSLGPLLEQYF
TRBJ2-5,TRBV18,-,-,TGTGCCAGCTCACTCCTCGGGACCCAGTACTTC,CASSLLGTQYF
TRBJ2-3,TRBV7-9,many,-,TGTGCCAGCAGCTTCCGACTGGCGCTCACTAGCACAGATACGCAGTATTTT,CASSFRLALTSTDTQYF
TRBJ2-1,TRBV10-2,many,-,TGCGCCAGTAGAGGTAAGGGCAGAAGGCTGGATGAGCAGTTCTTC,CASRGKGRRLDEQFF
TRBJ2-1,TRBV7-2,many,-,TGTGCCAGCAGCTTAGACGGGGCCAAAAACAATGAGCAGTTCTTC,CASSLDGAKNNEQFF
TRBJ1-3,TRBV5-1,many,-,TGCGCCAGCAGCATAACAGGGCTTGGGGCCGGAAACACCATATATTTT,CASSITGLGAGNTIYF
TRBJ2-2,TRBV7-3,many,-,TGTGCCAGCAGTCCGGAGGCCACCGGGGAGCTGTTTTTT,CASSPEATGELFF
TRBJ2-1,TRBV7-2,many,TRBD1,TGTGCCAGCAGCACCCGGGACAGGGGGCATGAGCAGTTCTTC,CASSTRDRGHEQFF
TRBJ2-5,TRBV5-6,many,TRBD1,TGTGCCAGCAGCTTACGACAGGGAACGGAGACCCAGTACTTC,CASSLRQGTETQYF
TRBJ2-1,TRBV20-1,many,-,TGCAGTGCTAGACCCGGGCTATTCGGGAATGAGCAGTTCTTC,CSARPGLFGNEQFF
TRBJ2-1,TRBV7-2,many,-,TGTGCCAGCAGCGCCCACGACGGACCAGCCTCCTACAATGAGCAGTTCTTC,CASSAHDGPASYNEQFF
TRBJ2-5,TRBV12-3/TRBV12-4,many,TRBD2,TGTGCCAGCAGTTTGGGACTAGCCGGCGAGACCCAGTACTTC,CASSLGLAGETQYF
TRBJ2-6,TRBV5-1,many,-,TGCGCCAGCAGCTTGGGACAGATCTCTGGGGCCAACGTCCTGACTTTC,CASSLGQISGANVLTF
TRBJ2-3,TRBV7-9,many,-,TGTGCCAGCAGCTATTTTGGAGATACGCAGTATTTT,CASSYFGDTQYF
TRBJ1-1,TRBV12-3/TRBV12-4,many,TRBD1,TGTGCCAGCAGACCAAGGACAGGGGGCATTGTTACGAACACTGAAGCTTTCTTT,CASRPRTGGIVTNTEAFF
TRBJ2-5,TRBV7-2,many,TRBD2,TGTGCCAGCAGCTTAGCGCTTCAGCGGGGGGGTAAAGAGACCCAGTACTTC,CASSLALQRGGKETQYF
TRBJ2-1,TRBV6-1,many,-,TGTGCCAGCAGTGAACCCGGGACTGAGCAGTTCTTC,CASSEPGTEQFF
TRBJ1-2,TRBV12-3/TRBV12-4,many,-,TGTGCCAGCAGTTTGAATACAGGGATGAACTATGGCTACACCTTC,CASSLNTGMNYGYTF
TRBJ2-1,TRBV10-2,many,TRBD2,TGCGCCAGCACCGAGGCTAGCGGGGCTCACAATGAGCAGTTCTTC,CASTEASGAHNEQFF
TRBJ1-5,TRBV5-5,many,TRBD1,TGTGCCAGCAGCCCGGACAGGGCCCAGCCCCAGCATTTT,CASSPDRAQPQHF
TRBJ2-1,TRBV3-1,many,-,TGTGCCAGCAGCCCGGGGAAAGGCTCCTACAATGAGCAGTTCTTC,CASSPGKGSYNEQFF
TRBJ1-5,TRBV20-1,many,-,TGCAGTGCTAGGGGAGGTAGTCAGCCCCAGCATTTT,CSARGGSQPQHF
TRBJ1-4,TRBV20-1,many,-,TGCAGTGCTAGAGGGTCGGGATCCGCAACTAATGAAAAACTGTTTTTT,CSARGSGSATNEKLFF
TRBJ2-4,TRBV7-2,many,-,TGTGCCAGCAGCCAGGACACAGCCAAAAACATTCAGTACTTC,CASSQDTAKNIQYF
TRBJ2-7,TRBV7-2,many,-,TGTGCCAGCAGCCCGAGTTTAATGCCCAACTACGAGCAGTACTTC,CASSPSLMPNYEQYF
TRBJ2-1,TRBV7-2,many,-,TGTGCCAGCAGCCCCACAGGGCCCTCCTACAATGAGCAGTTCTTC,CASSPTGPSYNEQFF
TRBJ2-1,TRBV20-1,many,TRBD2,TGCAGTGCTAGAGGTAGCGGGCAAGGGTTCTTC,CSARGSGQGFF
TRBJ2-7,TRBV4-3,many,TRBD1,TGCGCCAGCAGCCAAGAAATCGGGACAGGGGGCTACGAGCAGTACTTC,CASSQEIGTGGYEQYF
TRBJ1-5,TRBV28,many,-,TGTGCCAGCAGTTTCCCCCGCGGGACGGAAAATCAGCCCCAGCATTTT,CASSFPRGTENQPQHF
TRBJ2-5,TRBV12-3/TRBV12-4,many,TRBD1,TGTGCCAGCACCAGACAGGGCTATGCGGAGACCCAGTACTTC,CASTRQGYAETQYF
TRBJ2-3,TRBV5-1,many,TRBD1,TGCGCCAGCAGCTTTAAACAGGGGGTCACAGATACGCAGTATTTT,CASSFKQGVTDTQYF
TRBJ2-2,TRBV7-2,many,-,TGTGCCAGCAGCTTACGGATCAGGGGTTGGGGGGAGCTGTTTTTT,CASSLRIRGWGELFF
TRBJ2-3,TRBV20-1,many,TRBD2,TGCAGTGCTTCGGGGGCCGGACTAGCGGAGGCAGATACGCAGTATTTT,CSASGAGLAEADTQYF
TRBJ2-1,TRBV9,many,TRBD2,TGTGCCAGCAGCGTAGTAAGCGGGGGGTACAATGAGCAGTTCTTC,CASSVVSGGYNEQFF
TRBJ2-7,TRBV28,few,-,TGTGCCAGCAGAGCCCGACAGGACTCCTACGAGCAGTACTTC,CASRARQDSYEQYF
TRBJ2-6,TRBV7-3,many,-,TGTGCCAGCAGCTCCACTCGGATTGGGGCATCTGGGGCCAACGTCCTGACTTTC,CASSSTRIGASGANVLTF
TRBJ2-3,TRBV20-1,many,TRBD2,TGCAGTGCTTCCCCCGGACTAGCGGGACTCGGTAGCACAGATACGCAGTATTTT,CSASPGLAGLGSTDTQYF
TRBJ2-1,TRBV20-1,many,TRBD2,TGCAGAGTCGGGGGGTCGGACGTTGAGACCTACAATGAGCAGTTCTTC,CRVGGSDVETYNEQFF
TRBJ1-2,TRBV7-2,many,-,TGTGCCAGCAGCTTAGCCCCCCCGAGGGGGGGATCATCATATGGCTACACCTTC,CASSLAPPRGGSSYGYTF
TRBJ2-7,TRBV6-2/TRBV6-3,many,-,TGTGCCAGCAGTGCGGGGGCGCGAGGGTACGAGCAGTACTTC,CASSAGARGYEQYF
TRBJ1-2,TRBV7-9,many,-,TGTGCCAGCAGCTTCTTCGGCAACTATGGCTACACCTTC,CASSFFGNYGYTF
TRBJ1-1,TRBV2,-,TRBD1,TGTGCCAGCAGTGCCCCGGGACAGGCGAACACTGAAGCTTTCTTT,CASSAPGQANTEAFF
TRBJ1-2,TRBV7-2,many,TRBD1,TGTGCCAGCAGCTTCCAGGGGGTTGATTATGGCTACACCTTC,CASSFQGVDYGYTF
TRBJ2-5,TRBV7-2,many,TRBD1,TGTGCCAGCAGCCAATGGACAGGGCTGGAGACCCAGTACTTC,CASSQWTGLETQYF
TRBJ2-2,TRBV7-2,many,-,TGTGCCAGCAGCAGTAGTGGGACCGGGGAGCTGTTTTTT,CASSSSGTGELFF
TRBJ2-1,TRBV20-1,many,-,TGCAGTGCTAGAGATCAGAGGGGGGGCGTTGAGCAGTTCTTC,CSARDQRGGVEQFF
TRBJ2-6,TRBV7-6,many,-,TGTGCCAGCACTCTAGGGAGAGGGGCCAACGTCCTGACTTTC,CASTLGRGANVLTF
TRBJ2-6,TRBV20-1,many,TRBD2,TGCAGTGCTTCTCTAGCGGGGGGGTCCTTAGGTGGGGCCAACGTCCTGACTTTC,CSASLAGGSLGGANVLTF
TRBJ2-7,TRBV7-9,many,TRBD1,TGTGCCAGCGGAACAGGGGGCTCCACTCTCGGTGAGCAGTACTTC,CASGTGGSTLGEQYF
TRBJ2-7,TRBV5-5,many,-,TGTGCCAGCAGTAATCTATCTTGGCAGGGGGGCTACGAGCAGTACTTC,CASSNLSWQGGYEQYF
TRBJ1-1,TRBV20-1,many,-,TGCAGTGCTACCTTAGACAGCATGAACACTGAAGCTTTCTTT,CSATLDSMNTEAFF
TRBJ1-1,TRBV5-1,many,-,TGCGCCAGCATCCCTCAGTCCGGAGAAGGCTTGAACACTGAAGCTTTCTTT,CASIPQSGEGLNTEAFF
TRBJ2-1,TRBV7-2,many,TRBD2,TGTGCCAGCAGCTTAGCGGAGACCGAGACTAGCCAGTTCTTC,CASSLAETETSQFF
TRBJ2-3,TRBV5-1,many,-,TGCGCCAGCAGCTCCGAAAGAAGCACAGATACGCAGTATTTT,CASSSERSTDTQYF
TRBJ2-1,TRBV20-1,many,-,TGCAGTGCGACTAGAGGTTGGTATGAGCAGTTCTTC,CSATRGWYEQFF